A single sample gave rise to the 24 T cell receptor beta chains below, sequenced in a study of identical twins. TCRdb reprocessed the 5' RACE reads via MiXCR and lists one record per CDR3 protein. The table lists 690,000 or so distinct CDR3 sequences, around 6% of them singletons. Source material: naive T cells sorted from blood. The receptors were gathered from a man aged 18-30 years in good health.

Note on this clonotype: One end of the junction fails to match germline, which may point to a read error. In DNA, the CDR3 is TGCAGCGTTCTACAGGGGCAGAACGCTGAAGCTTTCTTT. Residues: CSVLQGQNAEAFF. This chain joins TRBV29-1 and TRBJ1-1; 7 nucleotides agree with TRBD1. Germline V gene sequence: CDR1 SQVTM, CDR2 ANQGSEA. This CDR3 has 13 residues.

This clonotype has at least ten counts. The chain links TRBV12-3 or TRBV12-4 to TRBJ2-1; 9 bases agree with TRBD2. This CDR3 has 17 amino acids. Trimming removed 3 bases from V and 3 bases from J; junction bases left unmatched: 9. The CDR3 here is CASSLRKAGGFYNEQFF. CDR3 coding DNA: TGTGCCAGCAGTTTGAGAAAAGCGGGAGGCTTCTACAATGAGCAGTTCTTC.

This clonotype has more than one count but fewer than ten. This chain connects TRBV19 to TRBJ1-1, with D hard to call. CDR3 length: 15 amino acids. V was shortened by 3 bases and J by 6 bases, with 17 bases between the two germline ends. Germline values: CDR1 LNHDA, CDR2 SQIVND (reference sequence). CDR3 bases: TGTGCCAGTAGTATGGGAATGGTCGCGGTCCCTGAAGCTTTCTTT. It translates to CASSMGMVAVPEAFF.

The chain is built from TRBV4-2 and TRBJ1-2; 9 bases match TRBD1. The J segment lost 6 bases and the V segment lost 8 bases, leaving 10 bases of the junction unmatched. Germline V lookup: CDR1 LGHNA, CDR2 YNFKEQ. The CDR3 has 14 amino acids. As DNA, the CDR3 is TGTGCCAGCTCCTCATCGGGGACAGGGAATGGCTACACCTTC. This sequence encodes CASSSSGTGNGYTF.

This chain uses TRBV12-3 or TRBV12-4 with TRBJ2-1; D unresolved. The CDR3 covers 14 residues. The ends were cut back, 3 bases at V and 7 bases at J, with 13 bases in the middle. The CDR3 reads CASSFHPEGNEQFF. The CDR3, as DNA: TGTGCCAGCAGTTTCCATCCGGAAGGTAATGAGCAGTTCTTC.

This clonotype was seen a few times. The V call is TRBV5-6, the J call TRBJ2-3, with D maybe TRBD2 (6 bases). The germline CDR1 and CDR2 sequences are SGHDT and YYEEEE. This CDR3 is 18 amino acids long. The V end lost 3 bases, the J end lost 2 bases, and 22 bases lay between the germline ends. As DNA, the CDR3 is TGTGCCAGCAGCTCCCTTTCCGGGACTCCAAGTATCACAGATACGCAGTATTTT. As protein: CASSSLSGTPSITDTQYF.

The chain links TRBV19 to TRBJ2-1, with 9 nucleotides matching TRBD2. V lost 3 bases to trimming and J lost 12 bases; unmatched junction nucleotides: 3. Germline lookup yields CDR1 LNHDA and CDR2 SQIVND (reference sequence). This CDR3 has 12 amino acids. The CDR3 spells CASSILAGRQFF. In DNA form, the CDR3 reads TGTGCCAGTAGTATCCTAGCGGGACGGCAGTTCTTC.

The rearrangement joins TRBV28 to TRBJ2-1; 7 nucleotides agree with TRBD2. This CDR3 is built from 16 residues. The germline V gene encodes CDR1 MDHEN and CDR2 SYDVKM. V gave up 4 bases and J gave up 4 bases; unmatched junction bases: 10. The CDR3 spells CASSSMPSGRYNEQFF. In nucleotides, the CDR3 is TGTGCCAGCAGTTCCATGCCTAGCGGAAGATACAATGAGCAGTTCTTC. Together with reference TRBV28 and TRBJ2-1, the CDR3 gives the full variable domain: DVKVTQSSRYLVKRTGEKVFLECVQDMDHENMFWYRQDPGLGLRLIYFSYDVKMKEKGDIPEGYSVSREKKERFSLILESASTNQTSMYLCASSSMPSGRYNEQFFGPGTRLTVL.

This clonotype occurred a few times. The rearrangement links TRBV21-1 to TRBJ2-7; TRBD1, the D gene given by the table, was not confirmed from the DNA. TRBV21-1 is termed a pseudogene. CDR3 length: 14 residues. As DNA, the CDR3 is TGTGCCAGCAGCAAAGGGGACAGGGAGGATGAGCAGTACTTC. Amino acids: CASSKGDREDEQYF.

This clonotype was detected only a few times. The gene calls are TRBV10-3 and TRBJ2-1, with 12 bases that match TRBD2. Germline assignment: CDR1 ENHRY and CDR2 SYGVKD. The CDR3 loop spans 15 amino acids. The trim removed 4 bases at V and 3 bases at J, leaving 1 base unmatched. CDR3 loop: CAISASGRDYNEQFF. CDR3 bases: TGTGCCATCAGTGCTAGCGGGAGGGACTACAATGAGCAGTTCTTC.

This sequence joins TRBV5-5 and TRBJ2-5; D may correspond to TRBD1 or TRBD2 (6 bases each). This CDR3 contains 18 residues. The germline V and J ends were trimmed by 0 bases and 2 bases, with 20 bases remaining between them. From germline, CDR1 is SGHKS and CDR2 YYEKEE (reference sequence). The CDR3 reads CASSLGRWGRGLQETQYF. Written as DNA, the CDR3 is TGTGCCAGCAGCTTGGGACGTTGGGGGCGAGGACTACAAGAGACCCAGTACTTC.

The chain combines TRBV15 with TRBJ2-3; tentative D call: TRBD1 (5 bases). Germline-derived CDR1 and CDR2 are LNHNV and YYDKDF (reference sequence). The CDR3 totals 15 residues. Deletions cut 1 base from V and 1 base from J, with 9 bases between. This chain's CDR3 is CATSRVPQGTDTQYF. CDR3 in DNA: TGTGCCACCAGCAGAGTCCCACAGGGCACAGATACGCAGTATTTT.

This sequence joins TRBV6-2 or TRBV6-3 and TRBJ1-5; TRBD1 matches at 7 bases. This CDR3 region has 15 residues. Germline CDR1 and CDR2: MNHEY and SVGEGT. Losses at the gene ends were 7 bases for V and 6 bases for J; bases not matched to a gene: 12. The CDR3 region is CASTTIYRGRQPQHF. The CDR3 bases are TGTGCCAGCACCACCATTTACAGGGGACGTCAGCCCCAGCATTTT.

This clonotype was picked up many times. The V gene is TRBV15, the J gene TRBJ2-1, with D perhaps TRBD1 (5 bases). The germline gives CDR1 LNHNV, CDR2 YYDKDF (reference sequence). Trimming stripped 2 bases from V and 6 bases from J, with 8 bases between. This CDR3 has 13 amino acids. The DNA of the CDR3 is TGTGCCACCAGCAGACCCGACAGCAATGAGCAGTTCTTC. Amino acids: CATSRPDSNEQFF.

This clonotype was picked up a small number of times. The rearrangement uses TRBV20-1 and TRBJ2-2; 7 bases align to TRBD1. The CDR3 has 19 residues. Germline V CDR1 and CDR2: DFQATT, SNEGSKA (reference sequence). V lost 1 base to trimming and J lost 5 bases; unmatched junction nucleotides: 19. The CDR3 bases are TGCAGTGCTAGAGCTACTCCTGGACAGGCGGCAACCCAAACCGGGGAGCTGTTTTTT. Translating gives CSARATPGQAATQTGELFF.

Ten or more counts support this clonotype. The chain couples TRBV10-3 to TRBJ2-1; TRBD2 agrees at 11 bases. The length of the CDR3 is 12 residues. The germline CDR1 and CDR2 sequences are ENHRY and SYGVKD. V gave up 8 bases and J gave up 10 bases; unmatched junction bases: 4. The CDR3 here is CAIAGLAEEQFF. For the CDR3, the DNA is TGTGCCATCGCGGGACTAGCGGAAGAGCAGTTCTTC.

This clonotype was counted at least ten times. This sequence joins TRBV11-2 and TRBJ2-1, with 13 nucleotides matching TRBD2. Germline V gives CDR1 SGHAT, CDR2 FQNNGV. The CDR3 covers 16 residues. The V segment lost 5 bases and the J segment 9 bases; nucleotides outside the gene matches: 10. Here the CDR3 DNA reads TGTGCCAGCAGCCTTTCGGGACTAGCGGGATTCGCTGAGCAGTTCTTC. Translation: CASSLSGLAGFAEQFF.

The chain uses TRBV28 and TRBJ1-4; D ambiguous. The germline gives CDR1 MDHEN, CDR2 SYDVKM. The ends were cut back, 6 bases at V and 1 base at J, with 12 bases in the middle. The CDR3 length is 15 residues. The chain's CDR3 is CASRPAGRTNEKLFF. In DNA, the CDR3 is TGTGCCAGCAGACCTGCCGGGAGAACTAATGAAAAACTGTTTTTT.

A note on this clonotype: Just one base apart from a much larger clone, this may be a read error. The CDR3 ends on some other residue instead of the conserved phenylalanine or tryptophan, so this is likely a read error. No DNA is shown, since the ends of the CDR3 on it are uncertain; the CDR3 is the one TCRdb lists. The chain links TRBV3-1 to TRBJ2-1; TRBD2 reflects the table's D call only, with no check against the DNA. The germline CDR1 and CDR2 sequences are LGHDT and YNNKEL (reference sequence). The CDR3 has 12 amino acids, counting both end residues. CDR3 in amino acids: CASSNLKRELIC.

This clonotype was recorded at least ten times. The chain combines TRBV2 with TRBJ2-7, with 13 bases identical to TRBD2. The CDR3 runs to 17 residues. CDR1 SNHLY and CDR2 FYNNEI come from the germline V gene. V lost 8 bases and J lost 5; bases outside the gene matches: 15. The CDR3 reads CASGGQTRLAGGDEQYV. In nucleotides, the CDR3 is TGTGCCAGCGGAGGTCAGACTAGACTAGCGGGAGGAGACGAGCAGTACGTC.

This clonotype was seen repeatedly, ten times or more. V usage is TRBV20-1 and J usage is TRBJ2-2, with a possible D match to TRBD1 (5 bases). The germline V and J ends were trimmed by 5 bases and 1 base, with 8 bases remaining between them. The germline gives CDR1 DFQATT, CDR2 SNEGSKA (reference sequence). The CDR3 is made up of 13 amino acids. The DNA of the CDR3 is TGCAGTGCTCTAGGGGAGAACACCGGGGAGCTGTTTTTT. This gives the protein CSALGENTGELFF.

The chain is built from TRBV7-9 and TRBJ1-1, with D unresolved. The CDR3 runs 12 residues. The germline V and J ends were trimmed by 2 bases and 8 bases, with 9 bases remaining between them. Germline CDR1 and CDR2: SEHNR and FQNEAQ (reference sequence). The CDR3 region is CASSLQNSEAFF. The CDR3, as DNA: TGTGCCAGCAGCTTACAAAACAGCGAAGCTTTCTTT.

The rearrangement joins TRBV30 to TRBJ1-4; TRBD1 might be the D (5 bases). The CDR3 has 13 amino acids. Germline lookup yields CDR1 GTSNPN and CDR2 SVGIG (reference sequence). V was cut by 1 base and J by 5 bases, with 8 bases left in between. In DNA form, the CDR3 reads TGTGCCTGGAGTGGACAGATAAATGAAAAACTGTTTTTT. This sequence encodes CAWSGQINEKLFF.

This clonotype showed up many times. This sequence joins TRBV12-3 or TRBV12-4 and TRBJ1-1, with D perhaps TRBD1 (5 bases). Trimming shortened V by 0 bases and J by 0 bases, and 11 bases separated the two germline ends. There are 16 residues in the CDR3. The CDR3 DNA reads TGTGCCAGCAGTTTAGCGGGTCGGGGGTTGAACACTGAAGCTTTCTTT. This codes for CASSLAGRGLNTEAFF.